The rows below give T cell receptor beta chains drawn from one sample of a study of regulatory T cells in long-lasting Graves disease. MiXCR, run by TCRdb on the multiplex PCR reads, gives a single entry per CDR3 protein. The sample consists of roughly 500,000 distinct CDR3 sequences, 13% of them appearing once. This sample was also put to use in a study of T cells in Graves' hyperthyroidism and ophthalmopathy.

The sample was peripheral blood mononuclear cells (PBMCs), taken at new diagnosis, from a patient treated with antithyroid drugs. These receptors were obtained from a man aged 25 to 40 with Graves disease. CDR3s include the opening cysteine and the closing phenylalanine or tryptophan.

TRBV6-1	TRBJ2-6	CASRDSFFSGANVLTF
TRBV9	TRBJ1-1	CASSVMTFQSTEAFF
TRBV12-3/TRBV12-4	TRBJ2-7	CASSPAPSYEQYF
TRBV24-1	TRBJ2-5	CATSDLSSGGETQYF
TRBV6-2/TRBV6-3	TRBJ2-2	CASSRLAGEVGELFF
TRBV18	TRBJ1-1	CASSRDGRNTEAFF
TRBV5-1	TRBJ2-5	CASSLDRKETQYF
TRBV2	TRBJ2-5	CASMLGEGETQYF
TRBV29-1	TRBJ2-3	CSVEGKYTDTQYF
TRBV30	TRBJ1-2	CAWSGGGHGYTF
TRBV7-9	TRBJ1-6	CASSPPDPSWGGSPLHF
TRBV4-1	TRBJ2-3	CASSQDPAPAADTQYF
TRBV18	TRBJ1-1	CASSPNAGGTEAFF
TRBV7-7	TRBJ2-1	CASSLSSAASSYNEQFF
TRBV29-1	TRBJ1-6	CSVVVDRDSPLHF
TRBV30	TRBJ1-4	CAWDNRVEKLFF
TRBV19	TRBJ2-1	CASSNWREGLSSYNEQFF
TRBV7-3	TRBJ1-2	CASSPYGGGGGYTF
TRBV27	TRBJ2-7	CASRWGTSGSRSYEQYF
TRBV4-1	TRBJ2-3	CASSQPFTDTQYF
TRBV6-4	TRBJ2-3	CASSQREAPTDTQYF
TRBV12-3/TRBV12-4	TRBJ2-1	CASSLYPGSYNEQFF